This T cell receptor beta chain appears in the sequencing data of a study of blood T cell repertoires in COVID-19. Study overall: The United States, Italy and Spain provided the acute and convalescent COVID-19 samples. Nucleic acid was either cDNA or gDNA, and it came from T cells, B-cell-depleted T cells, or PBMCs.

Per the study methods: Amplifying reference gene primers gave estimates of nucleated cell counts. The protocol was immunoSEQ multiplex PCR, while the TCRdb copy is restricted to in-frame clones and leaves out a portion. That table is the source of V, J and clone size, and D and trimming were worked out from the DNA. The sample records roughly 150,000 clones, approximately 85% being singletons. The CDR3 has 12 residues. V lost 3 bases, J lost 2 bases, and 7 bases lay in between. Germline V gene sequence: CDR1 DFQATT, CDR2 SNEGSKA (reference sequence). This chain uses TRBV20-1 with TRBJ1-1, with unresolved D. The sequence derives from a man aged 45-60 years with acute or convalescent COVID-19. The sample consisted of peripheral blood. The CDR3 sequence is CSASFRNTEAFF. The CDR3 nucleotides read TGCAGTGCTAGTTTTCGTAACACTGAAGCTTTCTTT.